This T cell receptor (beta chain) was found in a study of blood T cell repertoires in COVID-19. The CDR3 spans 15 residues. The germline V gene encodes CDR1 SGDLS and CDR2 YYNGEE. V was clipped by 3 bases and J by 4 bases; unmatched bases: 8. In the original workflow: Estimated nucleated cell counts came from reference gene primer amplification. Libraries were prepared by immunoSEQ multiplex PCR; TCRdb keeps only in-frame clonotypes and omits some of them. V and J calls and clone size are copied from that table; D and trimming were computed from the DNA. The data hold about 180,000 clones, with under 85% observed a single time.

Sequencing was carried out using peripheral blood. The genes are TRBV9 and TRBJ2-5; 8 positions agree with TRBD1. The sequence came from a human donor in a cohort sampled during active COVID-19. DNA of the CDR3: TGTGCCAGCAGCGACCCGGGACAGGAGGTAGAGACCCAGTACTTC. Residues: CASSDPGQEVETQYF.